The present TCR beta chain was sequenced within a study of beta chain features in type 1 diabetes. Each donor gave one heparinised blood draw averaging about 116 mL. The CDR3 sequence is 15 residues long. With V trimmed by 5 bases and J by 0 bases, 5 bases remained unmatched. Germline CDR1 reads SGHVS; CDR2 reads FNYEAQ. Expressed TCRB transcripts were sequenced because the isolated RNA had all been reverse transcribed beforehand. Sequencing used immunoSEQ multiplex PCR; TCRdb keeps in-frame clones, though not all of them. Among approximately 170,000 clones listed, less than 9.5% were seen once. The table lists this clone with a few counts.

The TCR comes from a woman aged 18 to 35 in good health. The gene calls are TRBV7-6 and TRBJ2-7; 9 nucleotides line up with TRBD1. The sequenced material came from central memory CD4+ T cells from blood. The CDR3 DNA reads TGTGCCAGCAGCGAGCGGACAGGGGTCTCCTACGAGCAGTACTTC. Amino acids: CASSERTGVSYEQYF.